This entry lists 10 T cell receptor beta chains sequenced from one sample in a study of patients and donors after allogeneic stem cell transplantation. A single record per CDR3 protein comes from TCRdb applying MiXCR to the RT-PCR reads. This table holds over 200,000 distinct CDR3 sequences, around two fifths found once. The sample comprised blood, either unsorted or a sorted T cell fraction (not recorded which). These receptors all stem from a human donor who was either an allogeneic HSCT recipient or a stem cell or donor lymphocyte infusion donor (not recorded which). It is not recorded whose cells these are; they may come from a transplant donor.

This clonotype was counted between two and nine times. The chain recombines TRBV10-3 with TRBJ2-1; D unclear. The germline V gene has CDR1 ENHRY and CDR2 SYGVKD. The CDR3 length is 12 residues. With 3 bases removed from V and 5 bases from J, the gap between germline ends came to 5 bases. In DNA, the CDR3 is TGTGCCATCAGTGAAGCCAACAATGAGCAGTTCTTC. Translation gives CAISEANNEQFF.

V and J are TRBV15 and TRBJ2-1, with D possibly being TRBD2 (6 bases). The V gene lost 3 bases and the J gene lost 8 bases, with 11 bases spanning the gap. Germline V gene data show CDR1 as LNHNV and CDR2 as YYDKDF (reference sequence). CDR3 size: 13 residues. CDR3 sequence (DNA): TGTGCCACCAGCAGTTGGAGGGCGGATGAGCAGTTCTTC. Protein sequence: CATSSWRADEQFF.

This clonotype occurred a few times. The chain is built from TRBV5-1 and TRBJ1-1; 8 bases line up with TRBD1. The germline gives CDR1 SGHRS, CDR2 YFSETQ. With 0 bases clipped from V and 5 bases from J, the junction kept 9 bases outside the gene matches. This CDR3 is 16 amino acids long. CDR3 nucleotides: TGCGCCAGCAGCTTGGTTAGCAGGGGGCTGTGGACTGAAGCTTTCTTT. Residues: CASSLVSRGLWTEAFF.

This clonotype has only a few counts. The V and J genes are TRBV28 and TRBJ1-6; TRBD1 might be the D (5 bases). The length of the CDR3 is 17 residues. Trimming took 7 bases from V and 0 from J, leaving 16 bases between them. Germline V lookup: CDR1 MDHEN, CDR2 SYDVKM. CDR3 nucleotides: TGTGCCAGCACTCAATTCGGGGGAGGCTCCTATAATTCACCCCTCCACTTT. Protein product: CASTQFGGGSYNSPLHF.

The J gene is TRBJ1-4, the V gene TRBV7-6; D not certain. The CDR3 has 15 residues. Per germline, CDR1 SGHVS and CDR2 FNYEAQ. Trimming took off 1 base at V and 3 bases at J, with 9 bases between the two ends. Written as DNA, the CDR3 is TGTGCCAGCAGCTTAGTAGTTGGTTCTAATGAAAAACTGTTTTTT. It specifies CASSLVVGSNEKLFF.

The chain recombines TRBV9 with TRBJ1-2; D uncertain. CDR3 size: 13 residues. Germline-derived CDR1 and CDR2 are SGDLS and YYNGEE. V was cut by 0 bases and J by 3 bases, with 6 bases left in between. The CDR3, as DNA: TGTGCCAGCAGCGTAGCTACAGACTATGGCTACACCTTC. Its translation: CASSVATDYGYTF.

The rearrangement links TRBV12-3 or TRBV12-4 to TRBJ1-3; 9 positions match TRBD1. With 4 bases clipped from V and 4 bases from J, the junction kept 8 bases outside the gene matches. The CDR3 has 16 residues. DNA of the CDR3: TGTGCCAGCAGTTCCCTACAGGGGGCTTTGGGAAACACCATATATTTT. This sequence encodes CASSSLQGALGNTIYF.

The chain joins TRBV25-1 to TRBJ2-7; TRBD2 might be the D (6 bases). Per germline, CDR1 MGHDK and CDR2 SYGVNS. Trimming took 3 bases from V and 0 from J, leaving 9 bases between them. The CDR3 consists of 14 residues. CDR3 coding DNA: TGTGCCAGCAGTGAGGACGGGGGCTCCTACGAGCAGTACTTC. This translates into CASSEDGGSYEQYF.

The chain recombines TRBV5-1 with TRBJ1-4; 7 positions match TRBD1. This CDR3 comprises 16 residues. The V and J ends lost 4 bases and 3 bases, in that order; junction bases with no gene match: 9. CDR1 is SGHRS, CDR2 YFSETQ, per germline. The CDR3 nucleotides read TGCGCCAGCAGCAAACGCGGACAGGCGTCTAATGAAAAACTGTTTTTT. The encoded protein is CASSKRGQASNEKLFF.

This clonotype was counted a few times. CDR3 nucleotides: TGTGCCAGCACATCACTGACCAATTCACCCCTCCACTTT. This gives the protein CASTSLTNSPLHF. The chain recombines TRBV6-1 with TRBJ1-6; no clear D. Trimming cost V 7 bases and J 7 bases, with 11 bases left between them. CDR3 length: 13 residues. Germline V gene data show CDR1 as MNHNS and CDR2 as SASEGT.